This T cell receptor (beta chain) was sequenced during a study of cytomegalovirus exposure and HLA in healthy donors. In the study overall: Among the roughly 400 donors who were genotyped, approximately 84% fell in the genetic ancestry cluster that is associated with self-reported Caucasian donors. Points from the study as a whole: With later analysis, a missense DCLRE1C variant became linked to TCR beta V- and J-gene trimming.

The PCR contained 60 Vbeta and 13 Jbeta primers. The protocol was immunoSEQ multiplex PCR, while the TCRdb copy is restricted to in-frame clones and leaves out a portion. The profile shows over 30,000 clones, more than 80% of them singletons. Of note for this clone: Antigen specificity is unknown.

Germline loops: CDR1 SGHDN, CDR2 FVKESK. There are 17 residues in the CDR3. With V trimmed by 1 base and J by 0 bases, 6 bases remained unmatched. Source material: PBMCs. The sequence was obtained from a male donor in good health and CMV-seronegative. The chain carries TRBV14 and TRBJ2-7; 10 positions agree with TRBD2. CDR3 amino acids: CASSQVGLAAFSYEQYF. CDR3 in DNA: TGTGCCAGCAGCCAAGTTGGACTAGCGGCATTCTCCTACGAGCAGTACTTC.